A single sample is the source of the 13 T cell receptor beta chains below, sequenced in a study of beta chain features in type 1 diabetes. All of the isolated RNA was reverse transcribed, so expressed TCRB transcripts were sequenced. TCRdb's table, derived via immunoSEQ multiplex PCR, lists solely in-frame clones and lacks some. This table has around 430,000 clones, approximately 31% appearing once. Sequenced: naive CD4+ T cells from blood. The receptors here all came from a man aged 18 to 30 in good health.

This clone was picked up one time. The V call is TRBV10-3, the J call TRBJ2-1; D is uncertain. CDR1 and CDR2 (germline): ENHRY, SYGVKD. Trimming left V 6 bases short and J 2 bases short, with 8 bases between. CDR3 length: 13 residues. The CDR3 sequence: CAIRDGAYNEQFF. The CDR3, as DNA: TGTGCCATCAGGGATGGGGCCTACAATGAGCAGTTCTTC.

This clone was seen a few times. This chain connects TRBV12-5 to TRBJ1-1; D possibly corresponds to TRBD1 (5 bases). CDR1 LGHNT and CDR2 FRNRAP come from the germline V gene. Trimming took off 3 bases at V and 1 base at J, with 9 bases between the two ends. The CDR3 has 14 residues. The CDR3, as DNA: TGTGCTAGTGGTTTCCGGGACGGGAACACTGAAGCTTTCTTT. Protein product: CASGFRDGNTEAFF.

This clone was observed a handful of times. The chain links TRBV30 to TRBJ1-1; tentatively, D is TRBD1 (5 bases). The V end was cut by 5 bases, the J end by 3 bases, with 10 bases between. CDR3 length: 12 residues. CDR1 and CDR2 from the germline V gene are GTSNPN and SVGIG (reference sequence). CDR3 in amino acids: CAWDRDYTEAFF. The CDR3 nucleotides are TGTGCCTGGGACCGGGACTACACTGAAGCTTTCTTT.

This clone appeared a few times. This sequence joins TRBV11-2 and TRBJ2-5; D is undetermined. V gave up 7 bases and J gave up 3 bases, with 9 bases separating them. The CDR3 length is 12 residues. Germline CDR1 SGHAT, CDR2 FQNNGV. The chain's CDR3 is CASNRMEETQYF. As DNA, the CDR3 is TGTGCCAGCAATAGGATGGAAGAGACCCAGTACTTC. Full variable domain (rest looked up from reference TRBV11-2 and TRBJ2-5): EAGVAQSPRYKIIEKRQSVAFWCNPISGHATLYWYQQILGQGPKLLIQFQNNGVVDDSQLPKDRFSAERLKGVDSTLKIQPAKLEDSAVYLCASNRMEETQYFGPGTRLLVL.

This clone has a handful of counts. The V gene is TRBV28, the J gene TRBJ1-2; 10 bases are a match to TRBD1. Trimming took 6 bases from V and 7 from J; bases not matched to a gene: 8. Looked up from germline, CDR1 is MDHEN and CDR2 is SYDVKM. The CDR3 has 14 residues. The CDR3 bases are TGTGCCAGCAGCTCCGGGACAGGGGTGGGTGGCTACACCTTC. It encodes CASSSGTGVGGYTF.

The CDR3 spells CASSFLAGVSPNEQFF. CDR3 DNA: TGCGCCAGCAGCTTCCTAGCGGGAGTAAGCCCCAATGAGCAGTTCTTC. The chain links TRBV5-1 to TRBJ2-1; the match to TRBD2 covers 10 bases. The germline V gene encodes CDR1 SGHRS and CDR2 YFSETQ. This CDR3 is built from 16 residues. J gave up 6 bases and V 2 bases, and 8 bases lay outside the gene matches.

The chain links TRBV15 to TRBJ2-1; D gene ambiguous. This CDR3 comprises 15 residues. Per the germline V gene, CDR1 is LNHNV and CDR2 is YYDKDF (reference sequence). The germline V and J ends were trimmed by 5 bases and 0 bases, with 11 bases remaining between them. As DNA, the CDR3 is TGTGCCACCAGCGCCGGCTGGAGCTCCTACAATGAGCAGTTCTTC. Amino acid sequence: CATSAGWSSYNEQFF.

This clone has just a few counts. The chain employs TRBV9 and TRBJ2-3, with D tentatively TRBD1 or TRBD2 (5 bases each). The CDR3 extends over 16 amino acids. Trimming took off 0 bases at V and 3 bases at J, with 14 bases between the two ends. Germline V lookup: CDR1 SGDLS, CDR2 YYNGEE. CDR3 in amino acids: CASSVGGRDGTDTQYF. CDR3 coding DNA: TGTGCCAGCAGCGTAGGAGGTCGGGACGGGACAGATACGCAGTATTTT.

The sample holds a few counts of this clone. The chain recombines TRBV29-1 with TRBJ2-7; possibly TRBD2 for D (7 bases). CDR1 and CDR2 (germline): SQVTM, ANQGSEA. The CDR3 runs to 11 residues. V gave up 7 bases and J gave up 5 bases, with 12 bases separating them. CDR3 nucleotide sequence: TGCAGCGGAAAAGGGGGGGACGAGCAGTACTTC. Residues: CSGKGGDEQYF.

V gene TRBV7-9 combines with J gene TRBJ2-5; no firm D call. V was trimmed by 4 bases and J by 4 bases, leaving 19 bases between them. Germline CDR1 SEHNR, CDR2 FQNEAQ (reference sequence). The CDR3 loop spans 16 amino acids. The CDR3 loop reads CASSSHLVGSGETQYF. The CDR3 DNA reads TGTGCCAGCAGCTCCCACCTTGTGGGGTCTGGAGAGACCCAGTACTTC.

Here the CDR3 reads CAWGRSGQGNGYTF. DNA of the CDR3: TGTGCCTGGGGACGCTCAGGACAGGGAAATGGCTACACCTTC. The V gene is TRBV30, the J gene TRBJ1-2; 8 bases agree with TRBD1. This CDR3 has 14 residues. Germline trimming cut 5 bases from V and 6 bases from J; bases unmatched to any gene: 11. The germline V gene encodes CDR1 GTSNPN and CDR2 SVGIG (reference sequence).

The V call is TRBV6-5, the J call TRBJ2-7; D is possibly TRBD1 (6 bases). The CDR3 runs to 13 residues. Trimming removed 6 bases at V and 5 bases at J, with 14 bases between. In germline, CDR1 is MNHEY, CDR2 SVGAGI. CDR3 residues: CASRTNRVNEQYF. CDR3 nucleotide sequence: TGTGCCAGCAGAACCAACAGGGTTAACGAGCAGTACTTC.

This clone was observed a few times. Here the CDR3 DNA reads TGCAGCGTTGGAAGGGACAGCCGCACAGATACGCAGTATTTT. Protein sequence: CSVGRDSRTDTQYF. The V gene is TRBV29-1, the J gene TRBJ2-3; 7 nucleotides line up with TRBD1. The ends lost 4 bases at V and 1 base at J; junction bases unmatched: 5. The CDR3 runs 14 residues. From germline, CDR1 is SQVTM and CDR2 ANQGSEA.